This T cell receptor beta chain was documented in a study of T cell changes during pregnancy in multiple sclerosis. TCRdb keeps only in-frame clones here, not all; method: immunoSEQ multiplex PCR. Of tens of thousands of clones listed, 91% were seen once; the top ten hold approximately 1.3%. CDR3 length equals 14 residues. CDR1 is MNHEY and CDR2 is SMNVEV in the germline V gene (reference sequence). The V end was cut by 6 bases, the J end by 0 bases, with 11 bases between. Sequencing was performed on peripheral blood, taken after pregnancy. The sequence was collected from a female donor in good health, enrolled as a control in a pregnancy study. The chain joins TRBV27 to TRBJ1-1, with a weak D call TRBD1 (6 bases). The chain's CDR3 is CASSAQGMNTEAFF. The CDR3, as DNA: TGTGCCAGCAGCGCGCAGGGGATGAACACTGAAGCTTTCTTT.